The 9 T cell receptor beta chains below all came from one sample that was sequenced in a study of T cells after yellow fever vaccination. TCRdb fed the 5' RACE reads into MiXCR, producing one record per CDR3 protein. The data contain approximately 240,000 distinct CDR3 sequences, 3.6% of them singletons. The sample was PBMCs, taken 15 days after the yellow fever booster vaccination. The receptors were gathered from a man aged 18 to 30 who received the YFV17D yellow fever vaccine.

This clonotype was found many times. The CDR3 is CASSSIYEQYV. The CDR3 coding sequence is TGTGCCAGCAGCTCCATCTACGAGCAGTACGTC. The genes are TRBV5-6 and TRBJ2-7; D not resolved. This CDR3 spans 11 amino acids. V was pared by 3 bases and J by 3 bases, with 4 bases between. Germline lookup yields CDR1 SGHDT and CDR2 YYEEEE.

The rearrangement links TRBV7-2 to TRBJ2-7, with TRBD2 matching 9 bases. This CDR3 has 15 amino acids. Germline CDR1 reads SGHTA; CDR2 reads FQGNSA. Trimming cost V 4 bases and J 1 base; bases outside gene matches: 5. The CDR3 coding sequence is TGTGCCAGCAGCTCTAGCGGGGTAAATTCCTACGAGCAGTACGTC. It yields the protein CASSSSGVNSYEQYV.

In its sample, this clonotype was seen many times. The genes are TRBV5-1 and TRBJ2-7; 7 bases are a match to TRBD1. The CDR3 sequence is 14 residues long. CDR1 and CDR2 (germline): SGHRS, YFSETQ. V lost 4 bases, J lost 3 bases, and 7 bases stayed unmatched. CDR3: CASSPGDRVYEQYF. Here the CDR3 DNA reads TGCGCCAGCAGCCCCGGGGACAGAGTCTACGAGCAGTACTTC.

This clonotype came up many times. The chain has TRBV20-1 and TRBJ2-7; 8 nucleotides align to TRBD2. Germline CDR1 and CDR2: DFQATT and SNEGSKA (reference sequence). This CDR3 comprises 14 residues. Trimming cost V 3 bases and J 4 bases; bases outside gene matches: 8. The CDR3 region has the DNA TGCAGTGCTAGCAGGGGACTAGAAGGGTACGAGCAGTACTTC. It specifies CSASRGLEGYEQYF.

This clonotype was picked up many times. The genes are TRBV6-2 or TRBV6-3 and TRBJ2-6; D is uncertain. This CDR3 has 15 residues. Germline V lookup: CDR1 MNHEY, CDR2 SVGEGT. V lost 7 bases and J 1 base, leaving 11 bases between the germline ends. The CDR3 sequence: CASTHLGSGANVLTF. In DNA form, the CDR3 reads TGTGCCAGCACCCACTTGGGGTCTGGGGCCAACGTCCTGACTTTC.

This clonotype was recorded many times. The rearrangement uses TRBV4-1 and TRBJ2-6; 10 nucleotides match TRBD2. V shed 5 bases, J shed 0 bases, and the junction held 7 bases outside the gene matches. The CDR3 runs to 18 residues. Per the germline V gene, CDR1 is MGHRA and CDR2 is YSYEKL. The CDR3, as DNA: TGCGCCAGCAGCATAGGACTAGCGGCAAGCTCTGGGGCCAACGTCCTGACTTTC. Protein: CASSIGLAASSGANVLTF.

This clonotype was counted many times. The chain is built from TRBV7-9 and TRBJ1-2; D uncertain. Germline loops: CDR1 SEHNR, CDR2 FQNEAQ (reference sequence). V was pared by 5 bases and J by 4 bases, with 14 bases between. The CDR3 is 14 amino acids. The CDR3 is CASSPRIPSYGYTF. CDR3 nucleotides: TGTGCCAGCAGCCCCAGAATTCCCAGCTATGGCTACACCTTC.

In this sample, this clonotype turned up many times. J is TRBJ2-1 and V is TRBV29-1, with D maybe TRBD2 (6 bases). CDR1 is SQVTM and CDR2 is ANQGSEA in the germline V gene. V lost 4 bases and J 3 bases, leaving 7 bases between the germline ends. This CDR3 region has 12 residues. This chain's CDR3 is CSVAEGYNEQFF. CDR3 coding DNA: TGCAGCGTTGCGGAGGGCTACAATGAGCAGTTCTTC.

This clonotype came up many times. As DNA, the CDR3 is TGTGCCAGCAGCTGGGGGCAAACTGAAGCTTTCTTT. Its protein product is CASSWGQTEAFF. V usage is TRBV7-9 and J usage is TRBJ1-1, with D possibly TRBD1 on 6 matching bases. The CDR3 runs 12 residues. Trimming pared 4 bases from V and 5 bases from J, leaving 8 bases between. CDR1 is SEHNR and CDR2 is FQNEAQ in the germline V gene (reference sequence).